This is a list of T cell receptor beta chains from one sample in a study of cytomegalovirus exposure and HLA in healthy donors. Measured with immunoSEQ multiplex PCR; TCRdb has only the in-frame clones, and not every one. This table holds tens of thousands of clones, under 80% found once. Sample: PBMCs. Receptor source: a man aged 55 to 70 in good health and CMV-seronegative. Each CDR3 is given with its conserved first and last residue. Each record gives: D gene, J gene, V gene, clone size, CDR3 DNA, CDR3 protein. The D gene is left open where the match is weak. Size values are once, few and many counts, or a class for expanded clones, and some rows have none.

>TRBD1|TRBJ1-5|TRBV5-6|-
TGTGCCAGCAGCTCCCGGGACAGCTATAGCAATCAGCCCCAGCATTTT
CASSSRDSYSNQPQHF
>-|TRBJ2-7|TRBV21-1|-
TGTGCCAGCAGCAAACCGGGACTAGCGGCCGACGAGCAGTACTTC
CASSKPGLAADEQYF
>-|TRBJ2-6|TRBV7-9|-
TGTGCCAGCAGCTGGCCGCGGAGGGCTACAGGGGCCAACGTCCTGACTTTC
CASSWPRRATGANVLTF
>-|TRBJ1-2|TRBV13|-
TGTGCCAGCAGCTTGAGTCAGGGAGGGAACTATGGCTACACCTTC
CASSLSQGGNYGYTF
>-|TRBJ2-7|TRBV5-1|-
TGCGCCAGCAGCCGGTCGGTCCGGTCCTACGAGCAGTACTTC
CASSRSVRSYEQYF
>-|TRBJ1-3|TRBV7-9|-
TGTGCCAGCAGCTACACAGGCCTCTCTGGAAACACCATATATTTT
CASSYTGLSGNTIYF
>TRBD1|TRBJ2-3|TRBV10-3|-
TGTGCCATAAGAGATGAACCGTTACAGGGGGCGAATACGCAGTATTTT
CAIRDEPLQGANTQYF
>-|TRBJ1-1|TRBV2|-
TGTGCCAGCAGTTCCCGAGGAGGCACTGAAGCTTTCTTT
CASSSRGGTEAFF
>TRBD2|TRBJ2-7|TRBV6-5|once
TGTGCCAGCAGTTACTCGACTAGCGGGGGGGCGTACGAGCAGTACTTC
CASSYSTSGGAYEQYF
>TRBD1|TRBJ1-1|TRBV9|-
TGTGCCAGCAGCGTAGTGGGACAACAGGGGGGAAGCACTGAAGCTTTCTTT
CASSVVGQQGGSTEAFF
>-|TRBJ1-1|TRBV4-1|few
TGCGCCAGCAGGGGGCCCAGTGAAGCTTTCTTT
CASRGPSEAFF
>-|TRBJ1-1|TRBV30|-
TGTGCCTGGAAAGGGGCCGGGGGAGCGGGCACTGAAGCTTTCTTT
CAWKGAGGAGTEAFF
>-|TRBJ1-5|TRBV5-5|-
TGTGCCAGCAGCACCGGGGGGGGCATTCAGCCCCAGCATTTT
CASSTGGGIQPQHF
>-|TRBJ1-1|TRBV11-2|once
TGTGCCAGCAGCTTAGCAGGGGCTGAAGCTTTCTTT
CASSLAGAEAFF
>TRBD1|TRBJ1-2|TRBV6-6|-
TGTGCCAGCAGGGCCGGGACAGGGGGGAACTATGGCTACACCTTC
CASRAGTGGNYGYTF
>-|TRBJ1-1|TRBV6-6|-
TGTGCCAGCGGGGGGGGGTGGGTCACTGAAGCTTTCTTT
CASGGGWVTEAFF
>-|TRBJ2-3|TRBV6-1|-
TGTGCCAGCAGTGAGAGAGGGGGTGTTAGCCCAGATACGCAGTATTTT
CASSERGGVSPDTQYF
>-|TRBJ2-5|TRBV27|-
TGTGCCAGCCCCGCCGGCCCGGGACAAAGATCGGGGCAGTACTTC
CASPAGPGQRSGQYF
>-|TRBJ1-6|TRBV5-6|-
TGTGCCAGCAGCTTGGGCACAGGGATGGGGTATAATTCACCCCTCCACTTT
CASSLGTGMGYNSPLHF
>-|TRBJ1-1|TRBV10-3|-
TGTGCCATCAGTTACAGGGTGGACAACACTGAAGCTTTCTTT
CAISYRVDNTEAFF
>-|TRBJ2-4|TRBV2|-
TGTGCCAGCAGTGTCGAGGGCGGGAACATTCAGTACTTC
CASSVEGGNIQYF
>TRBD2|TRBJ2-7|TRBV9|-
TGTGCCAGCAGCGTTAGCGGGGCCAACTACGAGCAGTACTTC
CASSVSGANYEQYF
>-|TRBJ2-1|TRBV5-8|-
TGTGCCAGCAGCTTAGAGGGAAGAACAGGGATTGATGAGCAGTTCTTC
CASSLEGRTGIDEQFF
>-|TRBJ1-3|TRBV5-1|-
TGCGCCAGCAGCTTGGCGCAGGTGAAGAAAGGAAACACCATATATTTT
CASSLAQVKKGNTIYF
>TRBD2|TRBJ2-7|TRBV4-1|few
TGCGCCAGCAGCCAAGCGGGAGGGCAGTCCTACGAGCAGTACTTC
CASSQAGGQSYEQYF
>TRBD1|TRBJ2-7|TRBV19|-
TGTGCCAGTAGTACGGGACAGGCCTCTACGAAGCAGTACTTC
CASSTGQASTKQYF